The 15 T cell receptor beta chains in this list originate from one sample, sequenced in a study of blood T cell repertoires in COVID-19. Assay: immunoSEQ multiplex PCR; the TCRdb copy retains only in-frame clones and omits some. The data hold tens of thousands of clones, with 80% to 85% observed a single time. The sample comprised peripheral blood. The receptors derive from a human donor in a cohort sampled during active COVID-19.

The V gene is TRBV7-8, the J gene TRBJ1-3; 7 nucleotides match TRBD1. The CDR3 sequence is 16 residues long. Germline CDR1 is SGHVS and CDR2 is FQNEAQ. Trimming cost V 10 bases and J 0 bases; bases outside gene matches: 12. The CDR3 region has the DNA TGTGCCACTTCGCCGAGGGGGCCCAGCTCTGGAAACACCATATATTTT. Its protein is CATSPRGPSSGNTIYF.

The chain uses TRBV5-1 and TRBJ2-2; D gene unclear. The germline V gene has CDR1 SGHRS and CDR2 YFSETQ. The CDR3 totals 15 residues. Trimming left V 0 bases short and J 5 bases short, with 11 bases between. CDR3 sequence: CASSLANGWTGELFF. The CDR3 DNA reads TGCGCCAGCAGCTTGGCTAACGGTTGGACCGGGGAGCTGTTTTTT.

The rearrangement uses TRBV11-3 and TRBJ2-1, with 7 bases that match TRBD2. Germline trimming cut 3 bases from V and 9 bases from J; bases unmatched to any gene: 11. Germline CDR1 SGHNT, CDR2 YENEEA. The CDR3 length is 15 residues. The CDR3 here is CASSFHGGGNGEQFF. The CDR3 region has the DNA TGTGCCAGCAGCTTCCATGGGGGAGGGAACGGTGAGCAGTTCTTC.

This sequence joins TRBV10-3 and TRBJ1-2; TRBD1 matches at 9 bases. Germline CDR1 is ENHRY and CDR2 is SYGVKD. V lost 3 bases, J lost 4 bases, and 3 bases stayed unmatched. This CDR3 has 14 amino acids. CDR3 in amino acids: CAISEQGALYGYTF. The CDR3 DNA follows: TGTGCCATCAGTGAACAGGGGGCCCTCTATGGCTACACCTTC.

A single count supports this clone. The chain is built from TRBV3-1 (or the pseudogene TRBV3-2) and TRBJ1-2; perhaps TRBD1 as D (6 bases). CDR1 is LGHDT, CDR2 YNNKEL, per germline (reference sequence). The length of the CDR3 is 14 residues. Trimming took 3 bases from V and 8 from J, leaving 16 bases between them. This chain's CDR3 is CASSHASGGWGYTF. The DNA of the CDR3 is TGTGCCAGCAGCCATGCCTCGGGGGGCTGGGGCTACACCTTC.

The genes are TRBV13 and TRBJ2-3, with a weak D call TRBD1 (6 bases). V dropped 5 bases and J dropped 6 bases, with 9 bases sitting between them. The CDR3 spans 12 residues. Germline V CDR1 and CDR2: PRHDT, FYEKMQ (reference sequence). The CDR3 reads CASSNDRDTQYF. CDR3 bases: TGTGCCAGCAGCAACGACAGGGATACGCAGTATTTT. The entire variable domain, with the rest obtained from reference TRBV13 and TRBJ2-3, is as follows: AAGVIQSPRHLIKEKRETATLKCYPIPRHDTVYWYQQGPGQDPQFLISFYEKMQSDKGSIPDRFSAQQFSDYHSELNMSSLELGDSALYFCASSNDRDTQYFGPGTRLTVL.

The V gene is TRBV3-1 (or the pseudogene TRBV3-2), the J gene TRBJ2-2; 13 bases map to TRBD2. CDR1 and CDR2 from the germline V gene are LGHDT and YNNKEL (reference sequence). Trimming took 4 bases from V and 1 from J; bases not matched to a gene: 9. This CDR3 region has 19 residues. The CDR3 DNA sequence: TGTGCCAGCAGCCCTGCGGTGGGGACTAGCGGGGAGAACACCGGGGAGCTGTTTTTT. Translating gives CASSPAVGTSGENTGELFF.

This rearrangement joins TRBV12-3 or TRBV12-4 to TRBJ1-1, with a tentative D call TRBD1 (5 bases). The CDR3 runs 13 residues. Deletions cut 6 bases from V and 4 bases from J, with 12 bases between. CDR3 sequence reads: CASSSRVGTEAFF. In DNA form, the CDR3 reads TGTGCCAGCAGCAGCAGGGTCGGCACTGAAGCTTTCTTT.

This chain links TRBV6-5 with TRBJ1-6, with a tentative D call TRBD1 (6 bases). CDR1 is MNHEY, CDR2 SVGAGI, per germline. Trimming stripped 4 bases from V and 7 bases from J, with 14 bases between. The CDR3 runs 15 residues. CDR3 protein: CASSSQGGGNSPLHF. As DNA, the CDR3 is TGTGCCAGCAGTTCTCAGGGAGGGGGGAATTCACCCCTCCACTTT.

This clone has a handful of counts. V is TRBV7-8 and J is TRBJ2-5; D perhaps matches TRBD2 (6 bases). CDR1 and CDR2 from the germline V gene are SGHVS and FQNEAQ. This CDR3 has 15 amino acids. Trimming left V 6 bases short and J 1 base short, with 15 bases between. In DNA, the CDR3 is TGTGCCAGCAGGATCCACCCGGGAGCCCAAGAGACCCAGTACTTC. It specifies CASRIHPGAQETQYF.

The chain has TRBV2 and TRBJ1-5; D not certain. V was pared by 2 bases and J by 0 bases, with 14 bases between. Germline CDR1 is SNHLY and CDR2 is FYNNEI. The CDR3 covers 17 residues. CDR3 sequence: CASSEYGSFYSNQPQHF. The CDR3 DNA reads as TGTGCCAGCAGTGAATATGGCTCATTTTATAGCAATCAGCCCCAGCATTTT.

The rearrangement joins TRBV7-6 to TRBJ2-6; D not resolved. This CDR3 region has 15 residues. The V end was cut by 3 bases, the J end by 0 bases, with 6 bases between. Germline values: CDR1 SGHVS, CDR2 FNYEAQ. The CDR3 loop reads CASSFSVSGANVLTF. The CDR3 nucleotides are TGTGCCAGCAGCTTTTCAGTCTCTGGGGCCAACGTCCTGACTTTC.

A single count supports this clone. V is TRBV14 and J is TRBJ2-1; D may be TRBD2 (5 bases). The CDR3 contains 13 residues. V was cut by 1 base and J by 7 bases, with 8 bases left in between. CDR1 and CDR2 (germline): SGHDN, FVKESK. The CDR3 bases are TGTGCCAGCAGCCAAGGTCTAGCAAATGAGCAGTTCTTC. Residues: CASSQGLANEQFF.

V gene TRBV3-1 (or the pseudogene TRBV3-2) combines with J gene TRBJ2-2; 7 nucleotides match TRBD1. CDR1 is LGHDT, CDR2 YNNKEL, per germline (reference sequence). J lost 1 base, V lost 2 bases, and 7 bases had no gene match. CDR3 length equals 17 residues. The CDR3, as DNA: TGTGCCAGCAGCCAATTACACAGGGGAAGGAACACCGGGGAGCTGTTTTTT. Encoded protein: CASSQLHRGRNTGELFF.

V is TRBV13 and J is TRBJ2-7; TRBD2 is a possible D gene (6 bases). The CDR3 consists of 16 residues. Trimming took off 2 bases at V and 7 bases at J, with 21 bases between the two ends. Germline V gene sequence: CDR1 PRHDT, CDR2 FYEKMQ (reference sequence). The CDR3 here is CASSLPVRWSRGEQYF. CDR3 DNA sequence: TGTGCCAGCAGCTTACCTGTCCGATGGAGCCGGGGGGAGCAGTACTTC.